These 16 T cell receptor beta chains were sequenced from one sample in a study of human T cells and chemical hapten exposure. TCRdb passed the RACE reads through MiXCR, listing each CDR3 protein once. The sample yields more than 250,000 distinct CDR3 sequences, over 8% seen once. The time point: pre-sensitization, week 0. Indicated treatment: therapeutic diphenylcyclopropenone sensitization with weekly scalp DPC. This material consisted of whole blood, taken in connection with sensitization to the hapten diphenylcyclopropenone (DPC). Every receptor here comes from a middle-aged woman with alopecia areata. Some clones in this sample may be carry-over from other donors' samples.

In its sample, this clonotype was seen a few times. The V and J genes are TRBV5-1 and TRBJ1-2; the match to TRBD1 covers 10 bases. The ends lost 4 bases at V and 8 bases at J; junction bases unmatched: 5. CDR3 size: 13 residues. The germline V gene has CDR1 SGHRS and CDR2 YFSETQ. CDR3: CASSAGTGDGYTF. DNA of the CDR3: TGCGCCAGCAGCGCCGGGACAGGGGACGGCTACACCTTC.

This chain uses TRBV24-1 with TRBJ2-3; 12 bases agree with TRBD1. This CDR3 is 15 amino acids long. V trimming: 2 bases; J trimming: 6 bases; junction bases outside the gene matches: 2. The V gene's germline CDR1 is KGHDR and CDR2 SFDVKD. The CDR3 loop reads CATSDWGQGADTQYF. The CDR3 DNA reads as TGTGCCACCAGTGATTGGGGACAGGGGGCCGATACGCAGTATTTT.

In this sample, this clonotype turned up a few times. The V and J genes are TRBV20-1 and TRBJ1-1, with D perhaps matching TRBD1 (5 bases). This CDR3 has 13 residues. V lost 6 bases, J lost 1 base, and 12 bases lay in between. The germline V gene encodes CDR1 DFQATT and CDR2 SNEGSKA (reference sequence). The CDR3 DNA reads TGCAGTGCGGCACAGGCGACGAACACTGAAGCTTTCTTT. Amino acid sequence: CSAAQATNTEAFF.

This clonotype ranks as medium-sized. This chain connects TRBV15 to TRBJ2-3, with D maybe TRBD2 (6 bases). Looked up from germline, CDR1 is LNHNV and CDR2 is YYDKDF (reference sequence). The CDR3 is made up of 15 amino acids. The V gene lost 9 bases and the J gene lost 4 bases, with 20 bases spanning the gap. Here the CDR3 DNA reads TGTGCCACTACCCCCTCCTCGGAGGGAGCAGATACGCAGTATTTT. Residues: CATTPSSEGADTQYF.

The sample holds many counts of this clonotype. This chain connects TRBV6-6 to TRBJ2-7; 11 bases are a match to TRBD2. CDR1 MNHNY and CDR2 SVGAGI come from the germline V gene (reference sequence). V dropped 11 bases and J dropped 2; count of bases not matched to a gene: 8. The CDR3 contains 14 residues. The CDR3 loop reads CASGVAGGPYEQYF. The CDR3 DNA follows: TGTGCCTCGGGGGTAGCGGGAGGGCCCTACGAGCAGTACTTC.

This clonotype occurred many times. The chain is built from TRBV24-1 and TRBJ2-4; 7 bases match TRBD1. CDR1 is KGHDR, CDR2 SFDVKD, per germline. V was clipped by 4 bases and J by 1 base; unmatched bases: 9. The CDR3 totals 17 residues. DNA for the CDR3: TGTGCCACCAGTGAGTCGACAGGGTTTGGGGCCAAAAACATTCAGTACTTC. This encodes CATSESTGFGAKNIQYF.

This clonotype has a handful of counts. The V gene is TRBV7-2, the J gene TRBJ1-2; D may be TRBD1 (6 bases). V was trimmed by 2 bases and J by 2 bases, leaving 9 bases between them. The CDR3 has 14 residues. CDR1 is SGHTA and CDR2 is FQGNSA in the germline V gene. For the CDR3, the DNA is TGTGCCAGCAGCTTAATGACAGGCAACTATGGCTACACCTTC. Its protein is CASSLMTGNYGYTF.

The chain combines TRBV28 with TRBJ2-5; D is possibly TRBD1 or TRBD2 (6 bases each). This CDR3 has 16 amino acids. V was cut by 2 bases and J by 5 bases, with 18 bases left in between. Germline CDR1 MDHEN, CDR2 SYDVKM. The CDR3 sequence is CASSLDRGWDSETQYF. Here the CDR3 DNA reads TGTGCCAGCAGTTTAGATAGGGGGTGGGACTCCGAGACCCAGTACTTC.

This clonotype was seen more than once but under ten times. The V and J genes are TRBV2 and TRBJ2-7; D gene uncertain. Germline lookup yields CDR1 SNHLY and CDR2 FYNNEI. Trimming took off 3 bases at V and 5 bases at J, with 14 bases between the two ends. The CDR3 spans 14 residues. The CDR3 here is CASSDWAGTHEQYF. The CDR3 region has the DNA TGTGCCAGCAGTGACTGGGCAGGAACCCACGAGCAGTACTTC.

This clonotype has at least ten counts. The chain links TRBV7-2 to TRBJ1-5; 7 bases line up with TRBD1. V dropped 3 bases and J dropped 4; count of bases not matched to a gene: 3. Germline assignment: CDR1 SGHTA and CDR2 FQGNSA. The CDR3 runs to 14 residues. CDR3 DNA: TGTGCCAGCAGCTTCACAGGGGTTAATCAGCCCCAGCATTTT. This translates into CASSFTGVNQPQHF.

There are a few counts of this clonotype. The chain uses TRBV7-6 and TRBJ2-3, with 8 positions matching TRBD2. Looked up from germline, CDR1 is SGHVS and CDR2 is FNYEAQ. The CDR3 extends over 15 amino acids. V was pared by 1 base and J by 4 bases, with 4 bases of the junction left unmatched. Written as DNA, the CDR3 is TGTGCCAGCAGCTTAGGCCCGGGAGGGCCAGATACGCAGTATTTT. Its protein is CASSLGPGGPDTQYF.

This clonotype was counted between two and nine times. V gene TRBV7-2 combines with J gene TRBJ1-3, with 9 positions matching TRBD1. The CDR3 is 17 residues long. Germline V gene lookup returns CDR1 SGHTA and CDR2 FQGNSA. V lost 5 bases and J lost 0; bases outside the gene matches: 8. The CDR3 bases are TGTGCCAGCAGCGCCGGGACAGGGTCTAGCTCTGGAAACACCATATATTTT. Residues: CASSAGTGSSSGNTIYF.

The chain combines TRBV5-1 with TRBJ2-2; D gene uncertain. The germline gives CDR1 SGHRS, CDR2 YFSETQ. This CDR3 contains 17 residues. V was trimmed by 3 bases and J by 2 bases, leaving 17 bases between them. The CDR3: CASSSTGYPGNTGELFF. The DNA for the CDR3 is TGCGCCAGCAGCTCGACCGGGTACCCAGGAAACACCGGGGAGCTGTTTTTT.

The chain links TRBV7-9 to TRBJ2-1; 9 bases align to TRBD1. CDR1 and CDR2 (germline): SEHNR, FQNEAQ (reference sequence). Trimming cost V 3 bases and J 7 bases; bases outside gene matches: 7. The CDR3 runs to 15 residues. The CDR3 loop is CASSLGQGSSNEQFF. The CDR3 coding sequence is TGTGCCAGCAGCTTGGGACAGGGAAGTAGTAATGAGCAGTTCTTC.

This clonotype turned up a few times. The CDR3 DNA is TGCAGTGTCCCGTTTGGGGTGGGGCCCCTCCACTTT. This gives the protein CSVPFGVGPLHF. The chain uses TRBV20-1 and TRBJ1-6; D gene ambiguous. Trimming took off 7 bases at V and 13 bases at J, with 17 bases between the two ends. The CDR3 is 12 residues long. In germline, CDR1 is DFQATT, CDR2 SNEGSKA (reference sequence).

In its sample, this clonotype was seen a few times. This chain uses TRBV28 with TRBJ2-7; tentative D call: TRBD2 (8 bases). V lost 4 bases to trimming and J lost 0 bases, with 16 bases between them. CDR1 is MDHEN and CDR2 is SYDVKM in the germline V gene. This CDR3 comprises 16 residues. CDR3 in amino acids: CASSSPGGTDSYEQYF. In DNA, the CDR3 is TGTGCCAGCAGTTCCCCGGGGGGGACAGACTCCTACGAGCAGTACTTC.